The present T cell receptor beta chain was sequenced within a study of blood T cell repertoires in COVID-19. In the source study's methods: Reference gene primer amplification gave nucleated cell count estimates. TCRdb's copy holds only in-frame clones and misses some; the assay was immunoSEQ multiplex PCR. That table furnishes V, J and clone size, whereas the DNA furnished D and trimming. Of more than 150,000 clones listed, 80% to 90% are singletons. This clone was seen a single time. Seattle's cohort entered during active infection and was followed longitudinally. This CDR3 has 18 amino acids. The V gene's germline CDR1 is SGHTA and CDR2 FQGNSA. Trimming took 1 base from V and 1 from J; bases not matched to a gene: 11.

The TCR sequence derives from a woman of 80 years or more with COVID-19, enrolled during active disease. The specimen was peripheral blood. This chain uses TRBV7-2 with TRBJ1-2, with 8 positions matching TRBD1. CDR3 sequence: CASSLVVAGGLDNYGYTF. The CDR3 DNA sequence: TGTGCCAGCAGCTTAGTTGTGGCAGGGGGCCTCGATAACTATGGCTACACCTTC.